This T cell receptor beta chain is drawn from a study of vaccination effects on CD4 cells after COVID-19. Across the whole study: Samples were taken post-vaccine, and their median timing was 72 days after the second dose. Cultures of 2 million or so PBMC per well contained approximately 10 IU/ml IL-2 plus 10 ug/ml peptides. Study-wide findings and caveats: Vaccine- and infection-induced clones showed marked clonal contraction late following vaccination.

V shed 6 bases and J shed 2 bases, with 11 bases lying between them. This CDR3 comprises 13 residues. CDR1 is MNHEY and CDR2 is SVGAGI in the germline V gene. Culture proceeded for about ten days, and CD4+ T cells were then isolated. Two doses of BNT162b2 or mRNA-1273 vaccine were administered to participants. Cultures got half-medium changes with IL-2 on days 3 and 7. The data were produced by immunoSEQ multiplex PCR, yet TCRdb's version contains in-frame clones alone and is incomplete. Of about 40,000 clones listed, approximately 70% are singletons. Points on this clone: Antigen: not known.

Specimen: CD4+ T cells from PBMCs cultured without peptide, collected after COVID-19 vaccination. The TCR sequence derives from a human donor who received a COVID-19 vaccine. This chain connects TRBV6-5 to TRBJ2-7, with D perhaps TRBD1 (5 bases). CDR3 residues: CASRIDSTYEQYF. Here the CDR3 DNA reads TGTGCCAGCAGGATAGACAGTACCTACGAGCAGTACTTC.